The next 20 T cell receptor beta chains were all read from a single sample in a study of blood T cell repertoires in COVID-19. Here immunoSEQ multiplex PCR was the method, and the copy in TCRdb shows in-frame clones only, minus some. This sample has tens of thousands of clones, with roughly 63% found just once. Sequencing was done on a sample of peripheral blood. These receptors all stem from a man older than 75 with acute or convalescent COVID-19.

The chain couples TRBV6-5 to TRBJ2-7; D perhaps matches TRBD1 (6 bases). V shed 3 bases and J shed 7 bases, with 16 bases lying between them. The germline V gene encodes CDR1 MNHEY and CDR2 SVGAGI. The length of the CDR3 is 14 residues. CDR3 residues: CASSYWPPQGEQYF. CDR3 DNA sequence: TGTGCCAGCAGTTATTGGCCACCCCAGGGGGAGCAGTACTTC.

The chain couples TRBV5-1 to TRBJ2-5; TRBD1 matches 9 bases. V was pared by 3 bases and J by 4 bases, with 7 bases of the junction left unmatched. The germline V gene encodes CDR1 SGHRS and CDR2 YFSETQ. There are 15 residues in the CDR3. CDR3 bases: TGCGCCAGCAGCTCCGGGACAGGGCTGCGAGAGACCCAGTACTTC. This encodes CASSSGTGLRETQYF.

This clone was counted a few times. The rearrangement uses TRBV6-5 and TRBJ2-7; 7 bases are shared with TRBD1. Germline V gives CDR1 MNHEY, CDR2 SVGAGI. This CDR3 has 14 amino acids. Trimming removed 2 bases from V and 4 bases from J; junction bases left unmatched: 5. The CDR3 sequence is CASSYRGRRYEQYF. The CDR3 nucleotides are TGTGCCAGCAGTTACAGGGGGCGGCGGTACGAGCAGTACTTC.

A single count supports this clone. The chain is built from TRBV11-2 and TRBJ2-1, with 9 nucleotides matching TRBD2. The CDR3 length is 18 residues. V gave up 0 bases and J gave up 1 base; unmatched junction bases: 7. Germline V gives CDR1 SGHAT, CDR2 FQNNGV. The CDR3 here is CASSLDGGSGGSYNEQFF. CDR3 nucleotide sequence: TGTGCCAGCAGCTTAGATGGGGGTAGCGGGGGATCCTACAATGAGCAGTTCTTC.

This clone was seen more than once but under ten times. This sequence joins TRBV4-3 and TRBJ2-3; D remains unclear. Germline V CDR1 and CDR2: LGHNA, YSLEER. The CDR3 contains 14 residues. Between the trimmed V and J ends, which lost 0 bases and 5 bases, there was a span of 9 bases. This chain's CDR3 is CASSQESFGDTQYF. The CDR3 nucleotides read TGCGCCAGCAGCCAAGAGAGCTTTGGAGATACGCAGTATTTT.

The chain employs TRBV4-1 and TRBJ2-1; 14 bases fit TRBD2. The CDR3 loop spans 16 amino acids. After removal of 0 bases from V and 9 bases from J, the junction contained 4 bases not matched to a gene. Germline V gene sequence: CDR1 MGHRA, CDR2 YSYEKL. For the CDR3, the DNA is TGCGCCAGCAGCCAAGACGGGACTAGCGGGAGTCCTGAGCAGTTCTTC. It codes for CASSQDGTSGSPEQFF.

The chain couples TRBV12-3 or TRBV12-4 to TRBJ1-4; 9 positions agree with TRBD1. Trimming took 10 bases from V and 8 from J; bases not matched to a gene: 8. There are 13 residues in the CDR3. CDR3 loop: CATAGQGKEKLFF. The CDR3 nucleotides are TGTGCCACCGCGGGACAGGGAAAAGAAAAACTGTTTTTT.

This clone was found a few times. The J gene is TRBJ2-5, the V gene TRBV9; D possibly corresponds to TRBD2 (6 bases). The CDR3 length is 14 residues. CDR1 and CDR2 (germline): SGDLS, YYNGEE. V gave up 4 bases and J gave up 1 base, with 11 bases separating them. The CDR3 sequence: CASSHGDFQETQYF. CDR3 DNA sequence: TGTGCCAGCAGCCACGGGGACTTCCAAGAGACCCAGTACTTC.

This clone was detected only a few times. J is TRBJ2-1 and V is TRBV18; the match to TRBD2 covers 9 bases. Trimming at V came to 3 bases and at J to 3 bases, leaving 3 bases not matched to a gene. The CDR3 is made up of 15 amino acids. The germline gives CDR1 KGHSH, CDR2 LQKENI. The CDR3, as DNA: TGTGCCAGCTCACCTAGCGGGAGCGTCTACAATGAGCAGTTCTTC. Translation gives CASSPSGSVYNEQFF.

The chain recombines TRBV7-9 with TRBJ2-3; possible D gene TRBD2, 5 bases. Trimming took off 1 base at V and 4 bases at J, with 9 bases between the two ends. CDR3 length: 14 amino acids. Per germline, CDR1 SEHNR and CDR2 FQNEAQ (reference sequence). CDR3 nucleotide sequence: TGTGCCAGCAGCTTAGGCCGAGGGTCAGATACGCAGTATTTT. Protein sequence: CASSLGRGSDTQYF. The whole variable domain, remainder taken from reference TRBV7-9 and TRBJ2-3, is DTGVSQNPRHKITKRGQNVTFRCDPISEHNRLYWYRQTLGQGPEFLTYFQNEAQLEKSRLLSDRFSAERPKGSFSTLEIQRTEQGDSAMYLCASSLGRGSDTQYFGPGTRLTVL.

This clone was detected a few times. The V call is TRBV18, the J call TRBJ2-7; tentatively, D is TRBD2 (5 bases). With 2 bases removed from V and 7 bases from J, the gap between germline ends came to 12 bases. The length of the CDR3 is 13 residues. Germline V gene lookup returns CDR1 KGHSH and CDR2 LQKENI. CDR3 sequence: CASSPNGRGEQYF. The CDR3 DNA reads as TGTGCCAGCTCACCAAATGGTCGGGGTGAGCAGTACTTC.

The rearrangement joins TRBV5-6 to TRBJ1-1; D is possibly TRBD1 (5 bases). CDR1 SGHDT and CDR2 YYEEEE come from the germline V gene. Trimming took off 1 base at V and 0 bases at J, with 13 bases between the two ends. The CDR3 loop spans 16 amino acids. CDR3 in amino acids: CASSLPTGRVNTEAFF. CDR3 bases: TGTGCCAGCAGCTTGCCCACAGGACGAGTGAACACTGAAGCTTTCTTT.

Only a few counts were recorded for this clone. CDR3 sequence: CASSEARGEEKLFF. The CDR3 DNA reads as TGTGCCAGCAGTGAAGCGCGGGGTGAAGAAAAACTGTTTTTT. This sequence joins TRBV2 and TRBJ1-4; D not certain. CDR1 and CDR2 (germline): SNHLY, FYNNEI. The CDR3 is 14 residues long. V was cut by 0 bases and J by 8 bases, with 10 bases left in between.

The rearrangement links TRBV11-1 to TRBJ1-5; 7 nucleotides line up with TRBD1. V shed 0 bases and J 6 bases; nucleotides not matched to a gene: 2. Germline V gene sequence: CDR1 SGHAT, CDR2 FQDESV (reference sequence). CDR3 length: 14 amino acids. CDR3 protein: CASSLAGGGQPQHF. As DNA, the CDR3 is TGTGCCAGCAGCTTAGCAGGGGGCGGTCAGCCCCAGCATTTT.

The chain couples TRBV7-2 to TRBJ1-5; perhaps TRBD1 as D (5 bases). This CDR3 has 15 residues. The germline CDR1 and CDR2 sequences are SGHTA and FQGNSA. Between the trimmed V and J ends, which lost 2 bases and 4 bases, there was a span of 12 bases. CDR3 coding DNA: TGTGCCAGCAGCTTATTGGTGACAGTTAATCAGCCCCAGCATTTT. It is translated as CASSLLVTVNQPQHF.

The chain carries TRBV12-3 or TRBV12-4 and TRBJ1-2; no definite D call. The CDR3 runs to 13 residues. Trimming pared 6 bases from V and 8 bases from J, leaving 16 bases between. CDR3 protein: CASSSSAGSGYTF. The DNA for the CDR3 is TGTGCCAGCAGCTCGTCGGCCGGTAGCGGCTACACCTTC.

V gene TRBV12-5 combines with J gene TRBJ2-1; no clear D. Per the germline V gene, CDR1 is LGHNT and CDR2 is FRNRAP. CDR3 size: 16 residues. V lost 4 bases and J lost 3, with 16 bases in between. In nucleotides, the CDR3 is TGTGCTAGTGGTTCCCGAGGATCCGGAATCTACAATGAGCAGTTCTTC. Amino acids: CASGSRGSGIYNEQFF.

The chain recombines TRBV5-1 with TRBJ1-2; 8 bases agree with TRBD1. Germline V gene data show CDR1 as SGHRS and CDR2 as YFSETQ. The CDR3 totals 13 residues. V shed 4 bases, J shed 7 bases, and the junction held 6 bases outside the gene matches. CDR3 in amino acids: CASSESTGAGYTF. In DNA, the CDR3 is TGCGCCAGCAGCGAATCGACAGGGGCTGGCTACACCTTC.

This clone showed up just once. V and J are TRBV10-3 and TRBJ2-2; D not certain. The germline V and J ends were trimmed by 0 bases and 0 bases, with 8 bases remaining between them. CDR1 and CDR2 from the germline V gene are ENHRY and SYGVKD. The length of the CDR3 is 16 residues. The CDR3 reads CAISESQVANTGELFF. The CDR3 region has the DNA TGTGCCATCAGTGAGTCCCAGGTAGCGAACACCGGGGAGCTGTTTTTT.

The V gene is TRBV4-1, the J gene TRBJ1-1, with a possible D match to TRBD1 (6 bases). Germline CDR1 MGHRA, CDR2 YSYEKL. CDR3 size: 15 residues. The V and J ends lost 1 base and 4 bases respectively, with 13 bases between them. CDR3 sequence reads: CASSQGLGGGTEAFF. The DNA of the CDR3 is TGCGCCAGCAGCCAAGGTCTGGGAGGGGGCACTGAAGCTTTCTTT.